This T cell receptor beta chain was documented in a study of blood T cells in healthy people across ages. A minimum of 6 million PBMCs was isolated per sample. A second PCR of about 7 to 12 cycles used a sample-barcoded 5' primer and a J-beta primer mix. One entry per CDR3 protein results from TCRdb running MiXCR on the 5' RACE reads. The sample yields roughly 730,000 distinct CDR3 sequences, more than 55% seen once. The V gene end was trimmed by 3 bases and the J gene end by 11 bases; junction bases not matched to a gene: 9. CDR1 and CDR2 from the germline V gene are MNHNS and SASEGT. The CDR3 runs 13 residues. With regard to this clonotype: Since a much larger clone is just one base distant, this may be a read error.

Material: blood. This TCR was sampled from a man aged 35-49 years in good health. The chain employs TRBV6-1 and TRBJ2-5; 7 nucleotides agree with TRBD2. CDR3 sequence reads: CASSERGNNEQYF. Written as DNA, the CDR3 is TGTGCCAGCAGTGAGCGGGGGAACAATGAGCAGTACTTC.